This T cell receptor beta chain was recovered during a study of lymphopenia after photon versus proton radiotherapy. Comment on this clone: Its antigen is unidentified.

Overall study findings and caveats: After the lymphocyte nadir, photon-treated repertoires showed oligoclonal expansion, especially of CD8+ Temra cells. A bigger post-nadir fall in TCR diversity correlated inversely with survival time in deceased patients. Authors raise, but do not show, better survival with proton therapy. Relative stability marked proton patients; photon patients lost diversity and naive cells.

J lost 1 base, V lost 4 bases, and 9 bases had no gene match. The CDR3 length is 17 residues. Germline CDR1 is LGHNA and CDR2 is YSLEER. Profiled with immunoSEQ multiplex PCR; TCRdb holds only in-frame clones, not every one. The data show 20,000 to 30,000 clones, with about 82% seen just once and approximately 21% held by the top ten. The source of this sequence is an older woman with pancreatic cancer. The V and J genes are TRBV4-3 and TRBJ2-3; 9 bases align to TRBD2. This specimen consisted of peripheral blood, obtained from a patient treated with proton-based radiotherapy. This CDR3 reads CASSLANSGSGTDTQYF. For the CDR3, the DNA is TGCGCCAGCAGCCTAGCGAATAGCGGGAGCGGCACAGATACGCAGTATTTT.